Detailed here is one TCR beta chain. Its recognized antigen is unknown. Per-nucleotide qualities are absent, and no much larger clonotype sits a single base away. The sequencer listed for this sample is Illumina HiSeq 1500. TCRdb applied fastp at Q25 and MiXCR to the public reads, then kept only in-frame beta chains. Every distinct CDR3 protein forms one entry, paired with its most common genes and DNA. The sample yields around 530,000 distinct CDR3 sequences; 26% were counted once. The ten largest clonotypes hold about 12% of the sample. The sample belongs to a study of T cell repertoires in cytomegalovirus infection (dated by TCRdb to between 2018 and 2020). Regarding the study in general: Donor HLA type was relevant to the analysis, because carriage of CMV infection together with the matching HLA type was indicated by public TCR beta signatures. The research as a whole found: The ex vivo response was dominated by HLA-C-restricted CMV-specific TCR beta clonotypes, and the single most frequent clonotype in two of eight donors was supplied by these HLA-C-restricted clonotypes. In both this cohort and an independent cohort of over 350 donors, the cumulative frequency of public TCR beta family members distinguished carriers of CMV infection plus the relevant HLA type.

The cysteine opens and the phenylalanine closes a CDR3 of 14 amino acids. Only the CDR3 DNA stays, 42 bases, in frame from base 1. V loses 3 bases at its end and J loses 11 bases; junction bases beyond the gene matches: 4. The germline V gene gives CDR1 as SGHAT and CDR2 as FQNNGV. The TCR was taken from a human donor in good health (CMV status not recorded). Some clones in this sample may be carry-over from other donors' samples. Sequenced sample: PBMCs. The chain uses TRBV11-2 and TRBJ2-5, and TRBD2 aligns with 15 junction nucleotides. The DNA reads TGTGCCAGCAGCTTCGGACTAGCGGGAGGGTCTCAGTACTTC. This yields the protein CASSFGLAGGSQYF.